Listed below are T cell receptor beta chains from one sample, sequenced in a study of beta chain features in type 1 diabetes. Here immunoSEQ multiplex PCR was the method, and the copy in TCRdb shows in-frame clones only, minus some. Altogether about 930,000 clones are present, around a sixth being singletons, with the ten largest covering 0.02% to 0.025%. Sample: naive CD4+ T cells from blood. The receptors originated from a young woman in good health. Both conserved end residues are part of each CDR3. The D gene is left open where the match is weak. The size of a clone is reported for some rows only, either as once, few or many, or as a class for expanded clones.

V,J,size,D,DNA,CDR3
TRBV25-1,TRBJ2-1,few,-,TGTGCCAGCACCGCTACCACCGGGTCTAGAGACAATGAGCAGTTCTTC,CASTATTGSRDNEQFF
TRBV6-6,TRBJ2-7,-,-,TGTGCCAGCAGTTACTCGAGGGCTGCCTACGAGCAGTACTTC,CASSYSRAAYEQYF
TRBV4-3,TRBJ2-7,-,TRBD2,TGCGCCAGCAGCCAAGGACTAGCTGGGTACGAGCAGTACTTC,CASSQGLAGYEQYF
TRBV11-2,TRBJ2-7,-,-,TGTGCCAGCAGCTTCTCCGGGACAAGGGACGAGCAGTACTTC,CASSFSGTRDEQYF
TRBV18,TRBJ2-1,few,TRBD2,TGTGCCAGCTCACCACGGGAAATGTGGACTAGCGGGGGGGAGCAGTTCTTC,CASSPREMWTSGGEQFF
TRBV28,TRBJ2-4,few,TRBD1,TGTGCCAGCAGTGCACAGGGGAACATTCAGTACTTC,CASSAQGNIQYF
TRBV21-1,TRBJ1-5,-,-,TGTGCCAGCAGTAGACGGAAGTATAGCAATCAGCCCCAGCATTTT,CASSRRKYSNQPQHF
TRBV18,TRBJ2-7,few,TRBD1,TGTGCCAGCTCAAGCCAGGGGGACAGTTCCTACGAGCAGTACTTC,CASSSQGDSSYEQYF
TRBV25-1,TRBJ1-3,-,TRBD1,TGTGCCAGCAGTGTAGCAGGGGGGAGAAACACCATATATTTT,CASSVAGGRNTIYF
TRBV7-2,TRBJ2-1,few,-,TGTGCCAGCAGCTTAAGACTAGGATACTCCTACAATGAGCAGTTCTTC,CASSLRLGYSYNEQFF
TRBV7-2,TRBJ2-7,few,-,TGTGCCAGCTCAAGGATGGGGGTGGAGCAGTACTTC,CASSRMGVEQYF
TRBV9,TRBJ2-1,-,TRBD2,TGTGCCAGCAGCGTTTGGTTAGCGGGAGGGCTCAATGAGCAGTTCTTC,CASSVWLAGGLNEQFF
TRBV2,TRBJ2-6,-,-,TGTGCCAGCAGTGAAGGAAGGATAGCATCGACAGGGGCCAACGTCCTGACTTTC,CASSEGRIASTGANVLTF
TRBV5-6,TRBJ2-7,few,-,TGTGCCAGCAGCTTTAACCGAAACTACGAGCAGTACTTC,CASSFNRNYEQYF
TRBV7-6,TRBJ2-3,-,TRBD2,TGTGCCAGCAGCTTAGTCCCGACTAGCGGGACTTCCACAGATACGCAGTATTTT,CASSLVPTSGTSTDTQYF
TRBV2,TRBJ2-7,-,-,TGTGCCAGCAGTGTCTCGTTGGCTTACTCCTACGAGCAGTACTTC,CASSVSLAYSYEQYF
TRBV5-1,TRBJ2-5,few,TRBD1,TGCGCCAGCAGCTTGGGACAGGGTGTGAAAGAGACCCAGTACTTC,CASSLGQGVKETQYF
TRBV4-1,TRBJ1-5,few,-,TGCGCCAGCAGCCCAATTCTGACTCAGCCCCAGCATTTT,CASSPILTQPQHF
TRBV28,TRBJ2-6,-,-,TGTGCCAGCAGGACCCTAGGTACTGGGGCCAACGTCCTGACTTTC,CASRTLGTGANVLTF
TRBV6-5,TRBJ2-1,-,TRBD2,TGTGCCAGCAGCCTCCTAGCGGGAGGGCCCAATGAGCAGTTCTTC,CASSLLAGGPNEQFF